This TCR beta chain was sequenced in a study of blood T cell repertoires in COVID-19. Profiled with immunoSEQ multiplex PCR; TCRdb holds only in-frame clones, not every one. Among 150,000 or so clones listed, approximately 83% were seen once. This CDR3 has 15 amino acids. Germline CDR1 and CDR2: MNHEY and SVGAGI. The trim removed 3 bases at V and 7 bases at J, leaving 8 bases unmatched. Cohort placement rested on clinical history that participants reported themselves. The receptor was derived from a man aged 65 to 79 who had been exposed to COVID-19. V is TRBV6-5 and J is TRBJ2-1, with 8 bases lining up with TRBD2. Sequencing was carried out using PBMCs or T cells enriched from blood (not recorded which). This CDR3 is CASSYQAGVRNEQFF. DNA for the CDR3: TGTGCCAGCAGTTATCAAGCGGGAGTTAGGAATGAGCAGTTCTTC.